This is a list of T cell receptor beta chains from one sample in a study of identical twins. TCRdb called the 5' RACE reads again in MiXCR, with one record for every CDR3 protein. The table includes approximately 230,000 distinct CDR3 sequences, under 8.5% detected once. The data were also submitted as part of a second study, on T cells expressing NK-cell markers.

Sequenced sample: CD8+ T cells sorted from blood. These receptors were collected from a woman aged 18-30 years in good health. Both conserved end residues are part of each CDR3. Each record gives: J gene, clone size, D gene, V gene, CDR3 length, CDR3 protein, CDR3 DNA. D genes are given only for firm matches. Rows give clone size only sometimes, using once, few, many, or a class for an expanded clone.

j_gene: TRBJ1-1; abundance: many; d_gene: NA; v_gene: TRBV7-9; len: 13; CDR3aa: CASSFEASTEAFF; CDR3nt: TGTGCCAGCAGCTTTGAAGCGTCCACTGAAGCTTTCTTT
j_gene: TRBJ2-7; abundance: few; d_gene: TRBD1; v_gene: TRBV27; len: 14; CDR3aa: CASSLAGQGYEQYF; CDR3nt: TGTGCCAGCAGTTTAGCCGGACAGGGCTACGAGCAGTACTTC
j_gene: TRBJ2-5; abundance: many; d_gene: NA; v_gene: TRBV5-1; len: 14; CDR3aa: CASSLATGQETQYF; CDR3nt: TGCGCCAGCAGCCTGGCGACAGGCCAAGAGACCCAGTACTTC
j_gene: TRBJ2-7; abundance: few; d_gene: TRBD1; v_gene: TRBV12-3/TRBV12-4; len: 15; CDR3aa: CASRGGQAKVHEQYF; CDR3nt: TGTGCCAGCAGGGGGGGACAGGCCAAGGTACACGAGCAGTACTTC
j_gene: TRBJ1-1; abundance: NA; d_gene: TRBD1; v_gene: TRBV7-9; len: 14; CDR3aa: CASSSDRVGTEAFF; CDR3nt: TGTGCCAGCAGCTCGGACAGGGTGGGCACTGAAGCTTTCTTT
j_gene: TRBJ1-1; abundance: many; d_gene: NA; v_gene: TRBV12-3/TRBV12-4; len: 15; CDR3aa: CASSPLMSADTEAFF; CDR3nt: TGTGCCAGCAGTCCGTTGATGTCCGCCGACACTGAAGCTTTCTTT
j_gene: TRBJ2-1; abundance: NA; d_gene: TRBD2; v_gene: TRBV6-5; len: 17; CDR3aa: CASSSPGLAGVIDEQFF; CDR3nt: TGTGCCAGCAGTTCCCCGGGACTAGCGGGAGTAATTGATGAGCAGTTCTTC
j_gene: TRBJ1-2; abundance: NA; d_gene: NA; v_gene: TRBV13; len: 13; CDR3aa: CASSLGRNGGYTF; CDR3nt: TGTGCCAGCAGCTTAGGCCGGAACGGCGGCTACACCTTC
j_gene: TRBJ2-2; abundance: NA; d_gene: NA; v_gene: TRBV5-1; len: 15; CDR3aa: CASASVGENTGELFF; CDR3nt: TGCGCCAGCGCATCGGTAGGGGAAAACACCGGGGAGCTGTTTTTT
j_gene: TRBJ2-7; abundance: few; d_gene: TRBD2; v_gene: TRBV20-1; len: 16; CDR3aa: CSARGGLTSGGYEQYF; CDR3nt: TGCAGTGCTAGAGGGGGGTTGACTAGCGGGGGCTACGAGCAGTACTTC
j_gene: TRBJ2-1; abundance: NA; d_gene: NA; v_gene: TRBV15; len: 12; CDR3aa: CATSRVSNEQFF; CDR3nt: TGTGCCACCAGCAGAGTAAGCAATGAGCAGTTCTTC